Following are 21 T cell receptor beta chains from one sample sequenced in a study of identical twins. Each CDR3 protein is one row after TCRdb ran MiXCR on the 5' RACE reads. This sample has around 960,000 distinct CDR3 sequences; 9% to 15% occur once, and the top ten carry 1.5% to 2%. These data were also filed under a second study, of yellow fever vaccine responses in identical twins.

Sequenced: PBMCs. The receptors originated from a woman aged 18-30 years in good health.

This clonotype was seen more than once but under ten times. This chain uses TRBV6-1 with TRBJ1-2; possibly TRBD1 for D (6 bases). Germline lookup yields CDR1 MNHNS and CDR2 SASEGT. V was trimmed by 3 bases and J by 2 bases, leaving 13 bases between them. The CDR3 runs 15 residues. The CDR3 DNA follows: TGTGCCAGCAGTGATCAGACTACAGGGAACTATGGCTACACCTTC. Protein product: CASSDQTTGNYGYTF.

The CDR3 loop reads CASSQGAPGEKLFF. In DNA form, the CDR3 reads TGTGCCAGCAGCCAGGGGGCCCCGGGGGAAAAACTGTTTTTT. The chain employs TRBV6-1 and TRBJ1-4; 8 bases are a match to TRBD1. The CDR3 consists of 14 residues. J was trimmed by 8 bases and V by 6 bases; bases with no gene match: 8. Germline-derived CDR1 and CDR2 are MNHNS and SASEGT.

The J gene is TRBJ2-1, the V gene TRBV20-1, with 8 bases that match TRBD2. The germline V gene encodes CDR1 DFQATT and CDR2 SNEGSKA (reference sequence). This CDR3 spans 16 amino acids. The trim removed 0 bases at V and 4 bases at J, leaving 8 bases unmatched. The CDR3 is CSAREQRAGEYNEQFF. The CDR3 nucleotides are TGCAGTGCTAGAGAACAGCGAGCGGGAGAATACAATGAGCAGTTCTTC.

This clonotype occurred a few times. The J gene is TRBJ2-5, the V gene TRBV24-1; TRBD1 aligns across 7 bases. The CDR3 extends over 13 amino acids. Germline V gene data show CDR1 as KGHDR and CDR2 as SFDVKD. After removal of 8 bases from V and 2 bases from J, the junction contained 4 bases not matched to a gene. Here the CDR3 reads CATNDRDQETQYF. The CDR3, as DNA: TGTGCCACCAACGACAGGGATCAAGAGACCCAGTACTTC.

This clonotype was found many times. This chain connects TRBV12-3 or TRBV12-4 to TRBJ2-3; D is possibly TRBD2 (7 bases). Between the trimmed V and J ends, which lost 6 bases and 1 base, there was a span of 14 bases. The CDR3 loop spans 15 amino acids. The CDR3 DNA is TGTGCCAGCAGGTCGTGGGGGGGCGGCACAGATACGCAGTATTTT. Residues: CASRSWGGGTDTQYF.

The chain has TRBV6-1 and TRBJ2-1; D might be TRBD2 (5 bases). The CDR3 covers 15 residues. The ends were cut back, 6 bases at V and 2 bases at J, with 14 bases in the middle. The germline V gene encodes CDR1 MNHNS and CDR2 SASEGT. The CDR3 protein is CASRIGAATYNEQFF. The CDR3 bases are TGTGCCAGCAGAATCGGAGCGGCTACCTACAATGAGCAGTTCTTC.

A single count supports this clonotype. The gene calls are TRBV20-1 and TRBJ1-1; D is ambiguous. CDR1 and CDR2 (germline): DFQATT, SNEGSKA (reference sequence). The CDR3 covers 15 residues. V shed 6 bases and J shed 1 base, with 18 bases lying between them. The CDR3 coding sequence is TGCAGTGCCAGCTCACCCGGGGAAAGGAACACTGAAGCTTTCTTT. Encoded protein: CSASSPGERNTEAFF.

This clonotype was counted only a few times. J is TRBJ2-1 and V is TRBV9, with a possible D match to TRBD1 (6 bases). CDR3 length equals 17 residues. The V and J ends lost 0 bases and 5 bases respectively, with 18 bases between them. Germline V gives CDR1 SGDLS, CDR2 YYNGEE. CDR3 in DNA: TGTGCCAGCAGCGTAGGTCTTCAGGGGCCGATTGACAATGAGCAGTTCTTC. Protein product: CASSVGLQGPIDNEQFF. Full variable domain (remainder filled in from reference TRBV9 and TRBJ2-1): DSGVTQTPKHLITATGQRVTLRCSPRSGDLSVYWYQQSLDQGLQFLIQYYNGEERAKGNILERFSAQQFPDLHSELNLSSLELGDSALYFCASSVGLQGPIDNEQFFGPGTRLTVL.

The chain joins TRBV20-1 to TRBJ2-2; 7 nucleotides match TRBD2. CDR3 length: 15 amino acids. Germline V gene sequence: CDR1 DFQATT, CDR2 SNEGSKA (reference sequence). After removal of 5 bases from V and 0 bases from J, the junction contained 6 bases not matched to a gene. The CDR3 spells CSAGPSGANTGELFF. CDR3 in DNA: TGCAGTGCTGGACCTAGCGGAGCGAACACCGGGGAGCTGTTTTTT.

V gene TRBV28 combines with J gene TRBJ2-3; TRBD1 agrees at 8 bases. In germline, CDR1 is MDHEN, CDR2 SYDVKM. The trim removed 5 bases at V and 6 bases at J, leaving 7 bases unmatched. The CDR3 extends over 14 amino acids. The CDR3 DNA follows: TGTGCCAGCAGTCCAGGGACAGGTCTGGATACGCAGTATTTT. Protein sequence: CASSPGTGLDTQYF.

The chain carries TRBV28 and TRBJ2-7; 7 positions match TRBD2. J lost 5 bases, V lost 5 bases, and 9 bases had no gene match. CDR1 and CDR2 (germline): MDHEN, SYDVKM. The CDR3 runs 14 residues. The CDR3 here is CASSRRLASHEQYV. As DNA, the CDR3 is TGTGCCAGCAGTAGACGACTAGCTTCCCACGAGCAGTACGTC.

J is TRBJ2-7 and V is TRBV5-6; 10 bases agree with TRBD2. This CDR3 comprises 14 residues. Per the germline V gene, CDR1 is SGHDT and CDR2 is YYEEEE. J was trimmed by 7 bases and V by 0 bases; bases with no gene match: 4. The CDR3 is CASSLVLAGEEQYF. The CDR3 bases are TGTGCCAGCAGCTTGGTTCTAGCGGGAGAAGAGCAGTACTTC.

This sequence joins TRBV4-2 and TRBJ1-4; tentatively, D is TRBD1 (5 bases). Trimming stripped 5 bases from V and 8 bases from J, with 15 bases between. Germline CDR1 reads LGHNA; CDR2 reads YNFKEQ. This CDR3 has 14 amino acids. For the CDR3, the DNA is TGTGCCAGCAGCGATGCAGGGAGTGACGAAAAACTGTTTTTT. As protein: CASSDAGSDEKLFF.

This clonotype was seen a handful of times. The chain recombines TRBV2 with TRBJ2-6, with no clear D. V was cut by 1 base and J by 2 bases, with 9 bases left in between. The CDR3 extends over 16 amino acids. Looked up from germline, CDR1 is SNHLY and CDR2 is FYNNEI. The CDR3 DNA follows: TGTGCCAGCAGTGAAGTCCCCCTAGCTGGGGCCAACGTCCTGACTTTC. This translates into CASSEVPLAGANVLTF.

This clonotype was counted many times. J is TRBJ1-2 and V is TRBV6-1; D might be TRBD1 (5 bases). Germline CDR1 reads MNHNS; CDR2 reads SASEGT. V lost 6 bases and J lost 7, with 15 bases in between. The CDR3 loop spans 13 amino acids. The CDR3 DNA is TGTGCCAGCAGCCTCGGGACCGCTGCTGGCTACACCTTC. Protein sequence: CASSLGTAAGYTF.

The table lists this clonotype with a few counts. The chain employs TRBV10-3 and TRBJ2-2, with D hard to call. The CDR3 length is 16 residues. CDR1 is ENHRY and CDR2 is SYGVKD in the germline V gene. With 4 bases removed from V and 2 bases from J, the gap between germline ends came to 14 bases. The DNA of the CDR3 is TGTGCCATCAGTGGACCCATGGGCACTAACACCGGGGAGCTGTTTTTT. It encodes CAISGPMGTNTGELFF.

The chain combines TRBV20-1 with TRBJ2-1, with D possibly being TRBD2 (6 bases). Trimming cost V 6 bases and J 0 bases, with 12 bases left between them. There are 14 residues in the CDR3. Per the germline V gene, CDR1 is DFQATT and CDR2 is SNEGSKA (reference sequence). CDR3 amino acids: CSASPGGSYNEQFF. The CDR3 DNA reads TGCAGTGCGAGTCCCGGGGGCTCCTACAATGAGCAGTTCTTC.

Ten or more counts support this clonotype. This chain's CDR3 is CASSQVPEGNEQFF. For the CDR3, the DNA is TGTGCCAGCAGCCAAGTCCCTGAAGGAAATGAGCAGTTCTTC. The V and J genes are TRBV4-2 and TRBJ2-1, with D unresolved. Germline V gene data show CDR1 as LGHNA and CDR2 as YNFKEQ. The CDR3 contains 14 residues. Trimming stripped 1 base from V and 7 bases from J, with 11 bases between.

The rearrangement uses TRBV28 and TRBJ2-1; D possibly corresponds to TRBD2 (5 bases). Germline lookup yields CDR1 MDHEN and CDR2 SYDVKM. This CDR3 spans 14 amino acids. The V end lost 8 bases, the J end lost 11 bases, and 22 bases lay between the germline ends. The CDR3: CASRGGSGLRKQFF. Written as DNA, the CDR3 is TGTGCCAGCCGCGGAGGATCAGGACTCCGCAAGCAGTTCTTC. The whole variable domain, filled in from reference TRBV28 and TRBJ2-1, reads DVKVTQSSRYLVKRTGEKVFLECVQDMDHENMFWYRQDPGLGLRLIYFSYDVKMKEKGDIPEGYSVSREKKERFSLILESASTNQTSMYLCASRGGSGLRKQFFGPGTRLTVL.

J is TRBJ1-3 and V is TRBV6-5; the D is unclear. There are 12 residues in the CDR3. Trimming pared 5 bases from V and 2 bases from J, leaving 4 bases between. Germline V gives CDR1 MNHEY, CDR2 SVGAGI. The CDR3 DNA follows: TGTGCCAGCAGTAACGCTGGAAACACCATATATTTT. It encodes CASSNAGNTIYF.

In regard to this clonotype: Being one base from a much bigger clone, this may be a read error. The chain carries TRBV15 and TRBJ2-2; D remains unclear. The germline V gene has CDR1 LNHNV and CDR2 YYDKDF (reference sequence). V lost 0 bases to trimming and J lost 6 bases, with 11 bases between them. The CDR3 contains 15 residues. CDR3 nucleotide sequence: TGTGCCACCAGCAGAGAGTTACTGTCCGCCGGGGAGCTGTTTTTT. Amino acid sequence: CATSRELLSAGELFF.